These 18 T cell receptor beta chains share one sample of origin, sequenced in a study of T cell repertoires in cytomegalovirus infection. Via MiXCR, TCRdb re-called the reads, giving one row per CDR3 protein. The sample carries more than 400,000 distinct CDR3 sequences, 26% recorded once. The sample comprised PBMCs. The receptor source for this set is a human donor in good health (CMV status not recorded). Some clones in this sample may be carry-over from other donors' samples.

This chain connects TRBV29-1 to TRBJ2-1, with 7 bases that match TRBD2. The CDR3 totals 14 residues. The V segment lost 5 bases and the J segment 1 base; nucleotides outside the gene matches: 5. The germline V gene has CDR1 SQVTM and CDR2 ANQGSEA. The CDR3 sequence: CSVPTSVSYNEQFF. For the CDR3, the DNA is TGCAGCGTTCCCACTAGCGTTTCCTACAATGAGCAGTTCTTC.

The chain employs TRBV7-8 and TRBJ2-7, with unresolved D. This CDR3 has 15 residues. Germline lookup yields CDR1 SGHVS and CDR2 FQNEAQ. Trimming left V 5 bases short and J 2 bases short, with 16 bases between. CDR3 in amino acids: CASSPLPLSPYEQYF. The CDR3 bases are TGTGCCAGCAGCCCACTGCCGCTAAGCCCCTACGAGCAGTACTTC.

The chain is built from TRBV7-9 and TRBJ1-4; possible D gene TRBD1, 5 bases. V was clipped by 6 bases and J by 0 bases, with 11 bases between them. The CDR3 length is 15 residues. Germline CDR1 and CDR2: SEHNR and FQNEAQ (reference sequence). In DNA form, the CDR3 reads TGTGCCAGCAGGCGGGGGTTGGCAACTAATGAAAAACTGTTTTTT. Its protein is CASRRGLATNEKLFF. The variable domain in full, completed from reference TRBV7-9 and TRBJ1-4, reads DTGVSQNPRHKITKRGQNVTFRCDPISEHNRLYWYRQTLGQGPEFLTYFQNEAQLEKSRLLSDRFSAERPKGSFSTLEIQRTEQGDSAMYLCASRRGLATNEKLFFGSGTQLSVL.

This clonotype was counted only a few times. The chain recombines TRBV7-8 with TRBJ1-1; D unclear. Germline assignment: CDR1 SGHVS and CDR2 FQNEAQ. Trimming pared 6 bases from V and 1 base from J, leaving 15 bases between. The CDR3 is made up of 15 amino acids. The CDR3 is CASSFYSLSNTEAFF. The CDR3 bases are TGTGCCAGCAGTTTCTACAGCCTTTCGAACACTGAAGCTTTCTTT.

The sample holds many counts of this clonotype. The V and J genes are TRBV7-2 and TRBJ2-1; 11 positions agree with TRBD2. V lost 8 bases to trimming and J lost 9 bases; unmatched junction nucleotides: 6. Germline V lookup: CDR1 SGHTA, CDR2 FQGNSA. The CDR3 spans 13 residues. DNA of the CDR3: TGTGCCAGCGGGACTAGCGGCCCTGGTGAGCAGTTCTTC. Translated, it gives CASGTSGPGEQFF.

The rearrangement joins TRBV10-3 to TRBJ1-2, with D perhaps matching TRBD1 (5 bases). CDR1 is ENHRY and CDR2 is SYGVKD in the germline V gene. This CDR3 contains 15 residues. The V end lost 0 bases, the J end lost 5 bases, and 13 bases lay between the germline ends. CDR3 sequence reads: CAISESVRQRYGYTF. For the CDR3, the DNA is TGTGCCATCAGTGAGTCCGTACGACAGAGATATGGCTACACCTTC.

J is TRBJ1-5 and V is TRBV2; D not certain. Germline V lookup: CDR1 SNHLY, CDR2 FYNNEI. CDR3 length: 14 amino acids. V lost 6 bases, J lost 1 base, and 10 bases lay in between. The CDR3 loop reads CASRGLDSNQPQHF. The CDR3 nucleotides read TGTGCCAGCAGGGGATTGGACAGCAATCAGCCCCAGCATTTT.

This clonotype has ten or more counts. V gene TRBV7-8 combines with J gene TRBJ2-7; 16 nucleotides line up with TRBD2. V shed 1 base and J 2 bases; nucleotides not matched to a gene: 8. The germline gives CDR1 SGHVS, CDR2 FQNEAQ. This CDR3 has 19 residues. The CDR3 region is CASSLDSAGLAGGPYEQYV. For the CDR3, the DNA is TGTGCCAGCAGCTTAGATTCGGCGGGACTAGCGGGAGGGCCCTACGAGCAGTACGTC.

This sequence joins TRBV7-2 and TRBJ1-1; D gene ambiguous. The V and J ends lost 3 bases and 8 bases respectively, with 10 bases between them. Germline lookup yields CDR1 SGHTA and CDR2 FQGNSA. The CDR3 length is 12 residues. The CDR3 loop is CASSFLGREAFF. CDR3 sequence (DNA): TGTGCCAGCAGCTTTCTGGGCCGAGAAGCTTTCTTT.

A remark on this clonotype: At one of its ends the junction is not consistent with the germline gene, which may arise from a read error. The rearrangement uses TRBV10-3 and TRBJ2-1; 16 positions agree with TRBD2. The germline V gene has CDR1 ENHRY and CDR2 SYGVKD. The CDR3 is 18 residues long. The CDR3 reads CAISEFFLGTSGRATRLF. As DNA, the CDR3 is TGTGCCATCAGTGAGTTTTTCCTGGGGACTAGCGGGAGGGCCACCCGGCTCTTC.

Ten or more counts support this clonotype. The V call is TRBV7-2, the J call TRBJ2-3; 7 bases are a match to TRBD2. J was trimmed by 7 bases and V by 5 bases; bases with no gene match: 9. Germline V gene sequence: CDR1 SGHTA, CDR2 FQGNSA. The CDR3 sequence is 14 residues long. The CDR3 spells CASSTGGTTNTQYF. The CDR3 coding sequence is TGTGCCAGCAGCACTGGGGGGACTACGAATACGCAGTATTTT.

As DNA, the CDR3 is TGCGCCAGCAGTCACCCTCGACAGACCCGAAGCGATTATAGCAATCAGCCCCAGCATTTT. This translates into CASSHPRQTRSDYSNQPQHF. The chain recombines TRBV23-1 with TRBJ1-5; D may be TRBD1 (5 bases). TRBV23-1 is given ORF status, its function remaining uncertain. The CDR3 sequence is 20 residues long. V was shortened by 3 bases and J by 0 bases, with 24 bases between the two germline ends.

The chain is built from TRBV20-1 and TRBJ2-2; D possibly corresponds to TRBD2 (7 bases). Germline values: CDR1 DFQATT, CDR2 SNEGSKA (reference sequence). Trimming removed 0 bases from V and 3 bases from J, with 14 bases in between. The CDR3 is made up of 16 amino acids. The CDR3 DNA follows: TGCAGTGCTAGAGATTGGCAAGGGGGGGACACCGGGGAGCTGTTTTTT. Its translation is CSARDWQGGDTGELFF.

This clonotype has just a few counts. V usage is TRBV27 and J usage is TRBJ1-6; a possible D gene is TRBD1 (5 bases). The V gene's germline CDR1 is MNHEY and CDR2 SMNVEV (reference sequence). Trimming cost V 1 base and J 7 bases, with 11 bases left between them. This CDR3 has 15 amino acids. The CDR3 nucleotides read TGTGCCAGCAGTTTATTCGGCAGGGTGAATTCACCCCTCCACTTT. Translating it yields CASSLFGRVNSPLHF.

This chain joins TRBV6-8 and TRBJ2-7, with a possible D match to TRBD2 (6 bases). With 5 bases removed from V and 3 bases from J, the gap between germline ends came to 23 bases. This CDR3 has 17 amino acids. Germline V lookup: CDR1 MNHGY, CDR2 SAAAGT. The CDR3 nucleotides are TGTGCCAGCAGTCCCCCTTCAGGACTACCGGGGGTCTACGAGCAGTACGTC. This encodes CASSPPSGLPGVYEQYV.

This clonotype was detected a few times. V usage is TRBV4-3 and J usage is TRBJ1-6; 12 bases map to TRBD1. V lost 0 bases and J lost 10; bases outside the gene matches: 10. Looked up from germline, CDR1 is LGHNA and CDR2 is YSLEER. The CDR3 contains 18 residues. The CDR3 loop reads CASSQEGTGGSGVSPLHF. The DNA for the CDR3 is TGCGCCAGCAGCCAAGAAGGGACAGGGGGCTCGGGGGTATCACCCCTCCACTTT.

The genes are TRBV30 and TRBJ2-1; possibly TRBD2 for D (5 bases). Trimming cost V 0 bases and J 7 bases, with 7 bases left between them. Germline CDR1 and CDR2: GTSNPN and SVGIG (reference sequence). This CDR3 is 12 amino acids long. CDR3 sequence: CAWSVTGNEQFF. The CDR3, as DNA: TGTGCCTGGAGTGTTACGGGGAATGAGCAGTTCTTC.

This clonotype was counted many times. The gene calls are TRBV10-3 and TRBJ1-5; TRBD1 agrees at 11 bases. Germline CDR1 reads ENHRY; CDR2 reads SYGVKD. V dropped 6 bases and J dropped 7; count of bases not matched to a gene: 8. The CDR3 totals 15 residues. The CDR3 spells CAISPGQGARQPQHF. CDR3 in DNA: TGTGCCATCAGCCCCGGACAGGGGGCACGACAGCCCCAGCATTTT.